This T cell receptor beta chain was retrieved from a study of chemoradiotherapy in HPV16-positive cancers. The CDR3 is made up of 15 amino acids. V lost 2 bases and J 5 bases, leaving 14 bases between the germline ends. CDR1 and CDR2 (germline): SGDLS, YYNGEE. Clones were sequenced by immunoSEQ multiplex PCR, and TCRdb holds only the in-frame ones, with some missing. The repertoire includes around 53,000 clones, around nine tenths of them detected once, and around 3.3% sits in the top ten. Sequenced here: blood, sampled from a patient who underwent chemoradiotherapy. The TCR comes from a human donor with HPV-associated anogenital cancer. This chain joins TRBV9 and TRBJ2-1; D might be TRBD1 (6 bases). This CDR3 is CASSVLGQTNNEQFF. The CDR3 bases are TGTGCCAGCAGCGTGTTGGGACAAACCAACAATGAGCAGTTCTTC.